The text below deals with one T cell receptor beta chain. After re-calling the 5' RACE reads, TCRdb lists one entry per CDR3 protein, DNA absent. The sample spans 110,000 to 150,000 distinct CDR3 sequences; the ten largest clones claim 0.95% to 1.5%. This sample stems from a study of monozygotic twins with inflammatory bowel disease. The length of the CDR3 is 14 residues. CDR1 and CDR2 (germline): SGHNT, YENEEA. The chain recombines TRBV11-3 with TRBJ2-3; TCRdb's D gene call, TRBD2, goes unchecked for lack of DNA. The receptor was isolated from a human donor with ulcerative colitis or Crohn's disease, or a healthy co-twin of an affected twin (not recorded which). Material: blood. CDR3 in amino acids: CASSASGGGDTQYF.